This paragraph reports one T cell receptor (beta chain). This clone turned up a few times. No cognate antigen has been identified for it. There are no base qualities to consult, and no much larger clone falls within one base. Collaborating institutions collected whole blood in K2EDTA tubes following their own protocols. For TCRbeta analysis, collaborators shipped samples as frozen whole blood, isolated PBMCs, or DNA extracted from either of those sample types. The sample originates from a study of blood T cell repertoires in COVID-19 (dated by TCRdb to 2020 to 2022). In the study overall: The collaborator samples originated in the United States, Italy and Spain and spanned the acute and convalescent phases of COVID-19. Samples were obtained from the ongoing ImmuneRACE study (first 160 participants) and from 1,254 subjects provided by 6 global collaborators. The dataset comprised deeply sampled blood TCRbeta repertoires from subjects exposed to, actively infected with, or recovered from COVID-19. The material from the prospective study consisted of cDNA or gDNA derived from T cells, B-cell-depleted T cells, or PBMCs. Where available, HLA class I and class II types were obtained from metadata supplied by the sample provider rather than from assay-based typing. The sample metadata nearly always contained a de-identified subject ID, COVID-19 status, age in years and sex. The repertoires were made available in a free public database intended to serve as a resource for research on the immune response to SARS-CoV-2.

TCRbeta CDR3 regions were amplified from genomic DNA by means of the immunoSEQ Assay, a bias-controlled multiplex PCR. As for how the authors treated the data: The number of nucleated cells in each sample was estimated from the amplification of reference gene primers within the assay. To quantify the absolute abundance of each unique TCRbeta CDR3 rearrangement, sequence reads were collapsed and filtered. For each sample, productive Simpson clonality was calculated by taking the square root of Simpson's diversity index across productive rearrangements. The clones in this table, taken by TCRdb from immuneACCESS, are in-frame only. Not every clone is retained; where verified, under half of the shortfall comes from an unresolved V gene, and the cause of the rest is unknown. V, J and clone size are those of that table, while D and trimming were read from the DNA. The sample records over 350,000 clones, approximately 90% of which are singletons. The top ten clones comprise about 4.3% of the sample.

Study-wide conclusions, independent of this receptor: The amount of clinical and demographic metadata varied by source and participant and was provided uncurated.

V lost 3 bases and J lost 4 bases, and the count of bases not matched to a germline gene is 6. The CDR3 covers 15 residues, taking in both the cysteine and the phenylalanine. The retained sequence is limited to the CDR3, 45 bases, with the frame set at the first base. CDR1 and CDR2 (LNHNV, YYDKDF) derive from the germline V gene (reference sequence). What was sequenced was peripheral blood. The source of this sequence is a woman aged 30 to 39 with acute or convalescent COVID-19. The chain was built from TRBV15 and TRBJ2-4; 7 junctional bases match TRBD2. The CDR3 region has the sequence CATSRETSSKNIQYF. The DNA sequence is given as TGTGCCACCAGCAGGGAGACTAGCTCGAAAAACATTCAGTACTTC.